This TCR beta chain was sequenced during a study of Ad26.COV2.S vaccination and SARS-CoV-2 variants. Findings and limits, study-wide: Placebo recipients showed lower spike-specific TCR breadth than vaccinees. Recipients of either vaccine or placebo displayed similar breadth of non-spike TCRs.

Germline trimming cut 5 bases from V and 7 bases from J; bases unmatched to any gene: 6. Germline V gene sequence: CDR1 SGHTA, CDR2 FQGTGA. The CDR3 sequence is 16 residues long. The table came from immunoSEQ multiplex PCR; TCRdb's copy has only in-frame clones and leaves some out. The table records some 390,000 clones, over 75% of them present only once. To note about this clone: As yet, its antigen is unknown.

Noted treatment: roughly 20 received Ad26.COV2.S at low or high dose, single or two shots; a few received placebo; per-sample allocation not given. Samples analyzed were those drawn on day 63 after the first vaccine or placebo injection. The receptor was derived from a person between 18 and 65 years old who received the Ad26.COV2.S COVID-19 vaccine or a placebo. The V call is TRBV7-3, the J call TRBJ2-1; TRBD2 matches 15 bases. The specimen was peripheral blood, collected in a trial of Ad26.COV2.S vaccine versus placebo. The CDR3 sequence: CASSRTSGRAGNEQFF. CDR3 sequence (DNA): TGTGCCAGCAGCCGGACTAGCGGGAGGGCCGGGAATGAGCAGTTCTTC.